Below, 9 T cell receptor beta chains from the same sample are listed, as sequenced in a study of T cells generated in artificial thymic organoids. These receptors are not linked to any known antigen. Organoids aggregated human HSPCs with DLL1-transduced murine MS5 stromal cells. Residual T cells were removed by FACS sorting CD34+CD3- progenitor cells before seeding the organoids. TCRalpha and TCRbeta libraries were amplified separately by semi-nested PCR with TRAC or TRBC reverse primers. TCRdb re-called the 5' RACE reads through MiXCR, storing one row per CDR3 protein. The data contain about 8,400 distinct CDR3 sequences, roughly a quarter of them singletons. The sequencing input was naive CD8+ T cells grown in artificial thymic organoids from cord blood stem and progenitor cells. Subset indicated: CD3+TCRalphabeta+CD8SP T cells; for blood, CD45RO-CCR7+ naive CD8+ T cells. The receptors were sampled from a human donor who gave cord blood stem cells for thymic organoid culture, a cardiac surgery patient who gave postnatal thymus, or a blood donor (not recorded which).

This clonotype was seen more than once but under ten times. The V gene is TRBV9, the J gene TRBJ1-5, with 7 bases aligning to TRBD1. In germline, CDR1 is SGDLS, CDR2 YYNGEE. CDR3 length equals 14 residues. After removal of 5 bases from V and 7 bases from J, the junction contained 9 bases not matched to a gene. As DNA, the CDR3 is TGTGCCAGCAGTCTGACAGGGAAGGAACAGCCCCAGCATTTT. Translated: CASSLTGKEQPQHF.

This clonotype was picked up a small number of times. This rearrangement joins TRBV7-2 to TRBJ2-6, with D perhaps matching TRBD1 (6 bases). CDR3 size: 16 residues. V lost 4 bases to trimming and J lost 2 bases, with 12 bases between them. Germline V gives CDR1 SGHTA, CDR2 FQGNSA. The CDR3, as DNA: TGTGCCAGCAGCTCCGTATACAGGGCTGGGGCCAACGTCCTGACTTTC. Amino acid sequence: CASSSVYRAGANVLTF.

This clonotype came up a few times. The CDR3 loop is CASSQDYLEYNEQFF. Here the CDR3 DNA reads TGCGCCAGCAGCCAAGACTACTTAGAATACAATGAGCAGTTCTTC. The V call is TRBV4-3, the J call TRBJ2-1; D uncertain. Germline CDR1 is LGHNA and CDR2 is YSLEER. The V end was cut by 0 bases, the J end by 4 bases, with 10 bases between. CDR3 length equals 15 residues.

The chain combines TRBV7-9 with TRBJ2-4; the D is unclear. Germline V gene sequence: CDR1 SEHNR, CDR2 FQNEAQ (reference sequence). Trimming shortened V by 5 bases and J by 4 bases, and 9 bases separated the two germline ends. The CDR3 length is 13 residues. CDR3 sequence reads: CASSPSPKNIQYF. CDR3 in DNA: TGTGCCAGCAGCCCAAGCCCTAAAAACATTCAGTACTTC.

This clonotype is categorized as medium-sized. The V call is TRBV5-5, the J call TRBJ1-1; D is unclear. Per the germline V gene, CDR1 is SGHKS and CDR2 is YYEKEE (reference sequence). Between the trimmed V and J ends, which lost 0 bases and 0 bases, there was a span of 12 bases. This CDR3 has 16 residues. CDR3 protein: CASSLVMGRMNTEAFF. CDR3 bases: TGTGCCAGCAGCTTGGTAATGGGCAGAATGAACACTGAAGCTTTCTTT.

In the case of this clonotype: This sequence may be a read error, since a much larger clone differs from it by one base. V is TRBV10-3 and J is TRBJ2-1; D call uncertain. From germline, CDR1 is ENHRY and CDR2 SYGVKD. The CDR3 extends over 15 amino acids. CDR3 bases: TGTGCCATCAGTGAGGGTACCAGCTCCTACAATGGGCAGTTCTTC. Translated, it gives CAISEGTSSYNGQFF.

The chain carries TRBV6-5 and TRBJ1-2; 7 nucleotides match TRBD1. Germline assignment: CDR1 MNHEY and CDR2 SVGAGI. J lost 0 bases, V lost 1 base, and 5 bases had no gene match. The CDR3 contains 16 residues. The CDR3 DNA is TGTGCCAGCAGTTACTTAGACAGGGCCACTAACTATGGCTACACCTTC. Its translation is CASSYLDRATNYGYTF.

This clonotype was counted a few times. V gene TRBV4-3 combines with J gene TRBJ2-1, with TRBD2 as a possible D gene (6 bases). Germline V gives CDR1 LGHNA, CDR2 YSLEER. V was shortened by 0 bases and J by 5 bases, with 8 bases between the two germline ends. The CDR3 is 14 residues long. Here the CDR3 DNA reads TGCGCCAGCAGCCAAGATTGGAGGGACAATGAGCAGTTCTTC. This codes for CASSQDWRDNEQFF.

V is TRBV10-3 and J is TRBJ2-1; tentatively, D is TRBD1 or TRBD2 (6 bases each). Trimming shortened V by 10 bases and J by 4 bases, and 23 bases separated the two germline ends. Germline lookup yields CDR1 ENHRY and CDR2 SYGVKD. There are 16 residues in the CDR3. Here the CDR3 DNA reads TGTGCCACCCTTAACAGGGAGGCTAGCGTTTACAATGAGCAGTTCTTC. Amino acid sequence: CATLNREASVYNEQFF.